The sequence of this T cell receptor (beta chain) was determined in a study of T cells after yellow fever vaccination. TCRdb ran MiXCR on the 5' RACE reads and lists one entry per CDR3 protein. The table has hundreds of thousands of distinct CDR3 sequences, about 12% seen once; the top ten hold 15%. This CDR3 region has 14 residues. The junction had 2 bases not matched to a gene; V was cut back by 1 base and J by 4 bases. Germline V gene sequence: CDR1 SGHRS, CDR2 YFSETQ. In its sample, this clonotype was seen many times. What it binds is not known. Overall study results and limits: A faster peak, day 5 versus 15, was reached by the weaker secondary response. Primary-vaccination clones mostly resurfaced post-booster (roughly 97% CD4, roughly 90% CD8).

This receptor was identified in a man aged 25-45 years who received the YFV17D yellow fever vaccine. The chain couples TRBV5-1 to TRBJ2-1, with 7 bases lining up with TRBD1. The material sequenced was PBMCs, taken on the day of the yellow fever booster vaccination. The CDR3 protein is CASSLTGVYNEQFF. The CDR3 DNA sequence: TGCGCCAGCAGCTTGACAGGGGTGTACAATGAGCAGTTCTTC.